One T cell receptor (beta chain) is described in this entry. Its antigen remains undetermined. The sample holds no much larger clone one base away, and base qualities are not on file. Systemically healthy Caucasian individuals from Russia, around 38 in total and aged about 6 to 95 years, were included as donors. Approximately 10 milliliters of peripheral blood were collected from each donor into EDTA-treated Vacutainer tubes. Ficoll-Paque density-gradient centrifugation was used to isolate PBMCs, with at least 7 million per sample. Trizol reagent was used to extract total RNA from PBMCs, with at least 6 micrograms per sample. The percentages of naive CD45RAhigh/CD27high T cells were determined by flow cytometry on a PBMC aliquot from every donor. The library came from 5' RACE. The instrument was an Illumina HiSeq 2500. A second PCR of roughly 7 to 11 cycles was performed with a sample-barcoded 5' primer and a J-beta primer mix. A unique molecular identifier was introduced onto each TCR beta cDNA molecule by a template-switch 5' adaptor carrying 12 random nucleotides. Each sample yielded at least 3 million CDR3-containing paired-end reads. First-strand cDNA synthesis was performed from all RNA using the Mint cDNA synthesis kit, with priming by a TRBC-specific oligonucleotide. Following uracil-DNA glycosylase treatment, all cDNA underwent a first 18-cycle PCR with the universal primers M1SS and BC2_uni_R. Regarding the original processing steps: Normalization of each sample was performed by random selection of 1 million high-quality reads, each carrying a distinct molecular identifier. Reads with shared molecular identifiers were discarded instead of being binned into consensus sequences. MiTCR, set to a Q25 quality threshold and the strictest error-elimination algorithm, was used for CDR3 identification, clonotype clustering and error correction. Lower-bound total TCR beta diversity was estimated with a nonparametric unseen species model using Euler transformation. TCRdb reanalyzed the raw reads on its own, using fastp at Q25 for trimming and MiXCR for clone calling, and kept in-frame beta chains. Rows merge per CDR3 protein into single entries with the most common DNA and genes. None of the V and J calls come from the authors' own analysis; TCRdb made them. The sample table holds about 1,400,000 distinct CDR3 sequences, of which approximately 63% were seen once. Approximately 7% of the sample is in the top ten clones.

The data were taken from a study of blood T cells in healthy people across ages (dated by TCRdb to between 2014 and 2016). Regarding the study in general: In model experiments, roughly one uniquely barcoded TCR beta cDNA molecule per two T cells was captured by template switching. Age-related changes in TCR beta repertoire diversity were measured in the study by deep sequencing normalized with unique cDNA molecular identifiers. To avoid experimental bias, donors of different ages were spread randomly across the sequencing lanes. The donors were divided into four age groups: young (average roughly 17 years), middle-aged (around 37), aged (62) and long-lived (about 90). For two donors (one aged 18 to 29 and one aged 80 or older), the study analyzed two additional independent replicas of 1 million unique cDNA reads from the same blood draw. The full study reports these points: Because the CMV infection status of the donors was unknown, age-related changes in expanded clonotypes may potentially have been confounded. Compared with the aged group, more naive CD4+ T cells, fewer expanded clones and increased TCR diversity were shown by the long-lived group, suggesting age selection. Bulk unsorted PBMC profiling prevented conclusive comparison of naive and antigen-experienced compartments. Total diversity estimates from one million sequenced T cells were considered lower bounds and underestimates. Observed TCR beta diversity correlated strongly with the percentage of naive T cells measured by flow cytometry. As age increased, observed TCR beta diversity per million T cells dropped in a roughly linear way, and a significant reduction was already evident by age 40.

Material: blood. The clonotype originates from a man aged 18-30 years in good health.

This receptor has the CDR3 CADTVLGAATDTQYF. At the DNA level, the sequence is TGTGCCGATACTGTCCTCGGGGCCGCAACAGATACGCAGTATTTT. The sequence joins TRBV7-8 to TRBJ2-3, with the D gene possibly TRBD1 or TRBD2, each one fitting 5 bases. Taken from cysteine to phenylalanine, the CDR3 has 15 residues. Of all the DNA, just the CDR3 is kept, 45 bases in frame from base 1. V and J lose 11 bases and 3 bases, and a span of 21 bases separates them. CDR1 and CDR2 were assigned from the germline V gene as SGHVS and FQNEAQ.